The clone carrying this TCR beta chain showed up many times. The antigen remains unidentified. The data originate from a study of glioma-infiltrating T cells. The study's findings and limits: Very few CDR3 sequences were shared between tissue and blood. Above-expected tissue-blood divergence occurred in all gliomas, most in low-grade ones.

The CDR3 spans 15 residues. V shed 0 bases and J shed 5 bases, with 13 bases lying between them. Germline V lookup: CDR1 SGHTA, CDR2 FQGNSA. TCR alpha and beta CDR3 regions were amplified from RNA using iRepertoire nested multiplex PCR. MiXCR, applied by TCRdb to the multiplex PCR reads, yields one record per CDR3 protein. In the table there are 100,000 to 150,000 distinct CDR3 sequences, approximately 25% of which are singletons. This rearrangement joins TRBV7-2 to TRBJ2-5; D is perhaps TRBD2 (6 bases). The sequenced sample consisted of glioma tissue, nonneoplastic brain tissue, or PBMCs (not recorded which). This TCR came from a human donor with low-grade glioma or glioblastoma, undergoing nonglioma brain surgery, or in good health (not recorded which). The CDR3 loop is CASSLAGGPVETQYF. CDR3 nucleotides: TGTGCCAGCAGCTTAGCGGGAGGACCTGTGGAGACCCAGTACTTC.